The 25 T cell receptor beta chains below all came from one sample that was sequenced in a study of blood T cell repertoires in COVID-19. Libraries were prepared by immunoSEQ multiplex PCR; TCRdb keeps only in-frame clonotypes and omits some of them. The sample records 150,000 to 200,000 clones, about 87% being singletons. The sample was peripheral blood. These receptors were collected from a woman between 45 and 65 years old with acute or convalescent COVID-19.

Comments on this clone: An end of the junction does not agree with germline; a read error may underlie this. V gene TRBV6-5 combines with J gene TRBJ1-2; D gene uncertain. The V gene's germline CDR1 is MNHEY and CDR2 SVGAGI. This CDR3 contains 13 residues. The CDR3 here is CASIYGPHRGYTF. The CDR3, as DNA: TGTGCCAGCATTTACGGGCCGCATCGGGGCTACACCTTC.

This sequence joins TRBV12-3 or TRBV12-4 and TRBJ1-2; tentatively, D is TRBD1 (6 bases). The CDR3 spans 12 residues. V was trimmed by 5 bases and J by 4 bases, leaving 8 bases between them. The CDR3 sequence is CASSTDSYGYTF. The CDR3 region has the DNA TGTGCCAGCAGTACGGACAGCTATGGCTACACCTTC.

The chain is built from TRBV10-2 and TRBJ1-1; 8 bases align to TRBD1. CDR3 length: 14 residues. Trimming took 4 bases from V and 4 from J; bases not matched to a gene: 5. The germline gives CDR1 WSHSY, CDR2 SAAADI. In DNA form, the CDR3 reads TGCGCCAGCAGTGTGGCAGGGGGCCCCACTGAAGCTTTCTTT. This sequence encodes CASSVAGGPTEAFF.

The genes are TRBV4-1 and TRBJ2-7, with D possibly matching TRBD2 (6 bases). This CDR3 comprises 13 residues. The V gene lost 0 bases and the J gene lost 3 bases, with 6 bases spanning the gap. Germline values: CDR1 MGHRA, CDR2 YSYEKL. CDR3 sequence (DNA): TGCGCCAGCAGCCAAGAGGACTACTACGAGCAGTACTTC. It is translated as CASSQEDYYEQYF.

The chain combines TRBV13 with TRBJ1-2, with D tentatively TRBD1 (5 bases). The V and J ends lost 2 bases and 2 bases respectively, with 12 bases between them. The length of the CDR3 is 15 residues. From germline, CDR1 is PRHDT and CDR2 FYEKMQ (reference sequence). The CDR3 DNA reads TGTGCCAGCAGCTTACGGGCGGGGGGGAACTATGGCTACACCTTC. Protein product: CASSLRAGGNYGYTF. Using reference TRBV13 and TRBJ1-2 for the parts outside the CDR3, the full variable domain is AAGVIQSPRHLIKEKRETATLKCYPIPRHDTVYWYQQGPGQDPQFLISFYEKMQSDKGSIPDRFSAQQFSDYHSELNMSSLELGDSALYFCASSLRAGGNYGYTFGSGTRLTVV.

The gene calls are TRBV18 and TRBJ2-3, with D tentatively TRBD2 (6 bases). This CDR3 region has 15 residues. Trimming took off 3 bases at V and 1 base at J, with 11 bases between the two ends. Per germline, CDR1 KGHSH and CDR2 LQKENI. The CDR3 nucleotides are TGTGCCAGCTCACCCCCCCCTAGCGGCACAGATACGCAGTATTTT. This gives the protein CASSPPPSGTDTQYF. The full variable domain, completed using reference TRBV18 and TRBJ2-3, is NAGVMQNPRHLVRRRGQEARLRCSPMKGHSHVYWYRQLPEEGLKFMVYLQKENIIDESGMPKERFSAEFPKEGPSILRIQQVVRGDSAAYFCASSPPPSGTDTQYFGPGTRLTVL.

This chain links TRBV7-9 with TRBJ2-3; TRBD1 matches at 12 bases. The germline V gene has CDR1 SEHNR and CDR2 FQNEAQ (reference sequence). The J segment lost 2 bases and the V segment lost 5 bases, leaving 8 bases of the junction unmatched. CDR3 length: 17 residues. The CDR3 loop reads CASSHPGTGGSTDTQYF. The CDR3 bases are TGTGCCAGCAGCCATCCCGGGACAGGGGGCTCCACAGATACGCAGTATTTT. Full variable domain (rest looked up from reference TRBV7-9 and TRBJ2-3): DTGVSQNPRHKITKRGQNVTFRCDPISEHNRLYWYRQTLGQGPEFLTYFQNEAQLEKSRLLSDRFSAERPKGSFSTLEIQRTEQGDSAMYLCASSHPGTGGSTDTQYFGPGTRLTVL.

The rearrangement uses TRBV2 and TRBJ2-7, with 10 positions matching TRBD1. Germline CDR1 reads SNHLY; CDR2 reads FYNNEI. The trim removed 6 bases at V and 5 bases at J, leaving 1 base unmatched. The CDR3 is 12 residues long. The CDR3 is CASRGQGNEQYF. The DNA for the CDR3 is TGTGCCAGCAGGGGACAGGGGAACGAGCAGTACTTC. Supplemented by reference TRBV2 and TRBJ2-7, the full variable domain reads EPEVTQTPSHQVTQMGQEVILRCVPISNHLYFYWYRQILGQKVEFLVSFYNNEISEKSEIFDDQFSVERPDGSNFTLKIRSTKLEDSAMYFCASRGQGNEQYFGPGTRLTVT.

This chain connects TRBV30 to TRBJ1-2; the D is unclear. The CDR3 runs 12 residues. Trimming removed 3 bases at V and 5 bases at J, with 10 bases between. In germline, CDR1 is GTSNPN, CDR2 SVGIG (reference sequence). CDR3 sequence reads: CAWRWTVYGYTF. The CDR3 coding sequence is TGTGCCTGGAGATGGACTGTTTATGGCTACACCTTC.

This chain uses TRBV4-1 with TRBJ1-2; D call uncertain. V gave up 11 bases and J gave up 4 bases, with 17 bases separating them. The CDR3 extends over 13 amino acids. Per the germline V gene, CDR1 is MGHRA and CDR2 is YSYEKL. The CDR3 loop reads CARLGEQAYGYTF. The CDR3 nucleotides are TGCGCCCGCCTCGGGGAACAAGCCTATGGCTACACCTTC.

Here the CDR3 reads CASTDREAQPQHF. In DNA form, the CDR3 reads TGTGCCAGCACAGACAGGGAGGCTCAGCCCCAGCATTTT. V and J are TRBV6-5 and TRBJ1-5; 7 nucleotides agree with TRBD1. CDR1 and CDR2 (germline): MNHEY, SVGAGI. V lost 7 bases and J lost 6; bases outside the gene matches: 6. This CDR3 spans 13 amino acids.

The V gene is TRBV6-2 or TRBV6-3, the J gene TRBJ1-3; 7 bases are shared with TRBD1. This CDR3 region has 15 residues. CDR1 and CDR2 (germline): MNHEY, SVGEGT. Trimming removed 6 bases from V and 4 bases from J; junction bases left unmatched: 9. This chain's CDR3 is CASSLTGQYGNTIYF. The CDR3 DNA sequence: TGTGCCAGCAGCCTTACGGGACAGTACGGAAACACCATATATTTT.

This chain joins TRBV7-2 and TRBJ1-1; D gene unclear. The CDR3 sequence is 12 residues long. The germline V gene has CDR1 SGHTA and CDR2 FQGNSA. V was trimmed by 2 bases and J by 6 bases, leaving 7 bases between them. The CDR3 region is CASSLYLPEAFF. In nucleotides, the CDR3 is TGTGCCAGCAGCTTATACTTACCTGAAGCTTTCTTT.

J is TRBJ2-5 and V is TRBV24-1, with D possibly TRBD1 on 6 matching bases. Trimming stripped 3 bases from V and 4 bases from J, with 14 bases between. The CDR3 contains 15 residues. Germline V gene lookup returns CDR1 KGHDR and CDR2 SFDVKD. The CDR3 reads CATSDLNRVGETQYF. The CDR3 nucleotides are TGTGCCACCAGTGATCTTAACAGGGTGGGAGAGACCCAGTACTTC.

About this clone itself: Other nucleotide sequences from this sample produce the same CDR3. This chain joins TRBV7-9 and TRBJ1-1; D gene ambiguous. Germline V CDR1 and CDR2: SEHNR, FQNEAQ (reference sequence). V was clipped by 2 bases and J by 1 base, with 5 bases between them. CDR3 length: 13 residues. DNA of the CDR3: TGTGCCAGCAGCTTACGGGGGAACACTGAAGCTTTCTTT. The encoded protein is CASSLRGNTEAFF.

This sequence joins TRBV15 and TRBJ2-1; D is possibly TRBD1 (5 bases). Germline-derived CDR1 and CDR2 are LNHNV and YYDKDF (reference sequence). The CDR3 is 14 residues long. The germline V and J ends were trimmed by 4 bases and 3 bases, with 10 bases remaining between them. The CDR3 DNA reads as TGTGCCACCAGCAAACAGGACGGCTACAATGAGCAGTTCTTC. Translating gives CATSKQDGYNEQFF. Variable domain in full (rest from reference TRBV15 and TRBJ2-1): DAMVIQNPRYQVTQFGKPVTLSCSQTLNHNVMYWYQQKSSQAPKLLFHYYDKDFNNEADTPDNFQSRRPNTSFCFLDIRSPGLGDTAMYLCATSKQDGYNEQFFGPGTRLTVL.

The J gene is TRBJ2-3, the V gene TRBV5-1, with 11 bases matching TRBD2. Trimming took 5 bases from V and 2 from J; bases not matched to a gene: 7. In germline, CDR1 is SGHRS, CDR2 YFSETQ. The length of the CDR3 is 16 residues. The CDR3 nucleotides read TGCGCCAGCAGACAAACTAGCGGGGGATACACAGATACGCAGTATTTT. Amino acid sequence: CASRQTSGGYTDTQYF.

This clone was seen more than once but under ten times. The chain couples TRBV6-1 to TRBJ1-1, with TRBD1 as a possible D gene (6 bases). This CDR3 region has 16 residues. CDR1 MNHNS and CDR2 SASEGT come from the germline V gene. The V end was cut by 2 bases, the J end by 1 base, with 14 bases between. CDR3 bases: TGTGCCAGCAGTGAAAGGAGGACAGCAAGGAACACTGAAGCTTTCTTT. It translates to CASSERRTARNTEAFF.

The rearrangement uses TRBV5-1 and TRBJ1-2, with D perhaps matching TRBD1 (6 bases). The V and J ends lost 4 bases and 7 bases respectively, with 14 bases between them. The CDR3 is 13 amino acids. CDR1 and CDR2 from the germline V gene are SGHRS and YFSETQ. The CDR3 DNA follows: TGCGCCAGCAGCCAAAACCCAGGGGCTGGCTACACCTTC. It yields the protein CASSQNPGAGYTF.

The rearrangement joins TRBV7-8 to TRBJ2-3, with D possibly being TRBD1 (5 bases). Germline loops: CDR1 SGHVS, CDR2 FQNEAQ. V lost 1 base, J lost 4 bases, and 9 bases lay in between. The CDR3 contains 14 residues. CDR3 region: CASSLDLGADTQYF. The CDR3 DNA reads TGTGCCAGCAGCTTAGATTTAGGGGCAGATACGCAGTATTTT.

The rearrangement links TRBV7-2 to TRBJ2-7; D is unresolved. The CDR3 runs to 13 residues. V was clipped by 0 bases and J by 2 bases, with 5 bases between them. The germline V gene has CDR1 SGHTA and CDR2 FQGNSA. The chain's CDR3 is CASSLASAYEQYF. The DNA of the CDR3 is TGTGCCAGCAGCTTAGCGAGCGCCTACGAGCAGTACTTC.

The V and J genes are TRBV19 and TRBJ1-2; a possible D gene is TRBD1 (6 bases). The length of the CDR3 is 16 residues. Germline V gene sequence: CDR1 LNHDA, CDR2 SQIVND (reference sequence). V shed 5 bases and J shed 0 bases, with 16 bases lying between them. The CDR3 is CASSLTGTRANYGYTF. The CDR3 DNA reads TGTGCCAGTAGTCTAACAGGGACAAGAGCTAACTATGGCTACACCTTC.

This clone was found once. The gene calls are TRBV27 and TRBJ2-7, with D possibly matching TRBD1 (6 bases). V gave up 1 base and J gave up 5 bases, with 21 bases separating them. CDR3 size: 17 residues. The V gene's germline CDR1 is MNHEY and CDR2 SMNVEV (reference sequence). In DNA form, the CDR3 reads TGTGCCAGCAGTTTATATTGGGCTGGGGGCGCGTTCGACGAGCAGTACTTC. Translated: CASSLYWAGGAFDEQYF.

This clone was seen only once. The chain combines TRBV9 with TRBJ1-1, with TRBD1 matching 8 bases. Germline assignment: CDR1 SGDLS and CDR2 YYNGEE. The J segment lost 2 bases and the V segment lost 4 bases, leaving 7 bases of the junction unmatched. This CDR3 spans 15 amino acids. CDR3 sequence (DNA): TGTGCCAGCAGCCCATCGGGACAGGCAAACACTGAAGCTTTCTTT. Translation gives CASSPSGQANTEAFF.

V is TRBV5-8 and J is TRBJ1-4, with D perhaps matching TRBD1 (5 bases). Trimming left V 0 bases short and J 5 bases short, with 14 bases between. The CDR3 sequence is 16 residues long. Germline assignment: CDR1 SGHTS and CDR2 YDEGEE. The CDR3 protein is CASSLGGLGLNEKLFF. In DNA form, the CDR3 reads TGTGCCAGCAGCTTGGGGGGACTGGGTTTGAATGAAAAACTGTTTTTT.